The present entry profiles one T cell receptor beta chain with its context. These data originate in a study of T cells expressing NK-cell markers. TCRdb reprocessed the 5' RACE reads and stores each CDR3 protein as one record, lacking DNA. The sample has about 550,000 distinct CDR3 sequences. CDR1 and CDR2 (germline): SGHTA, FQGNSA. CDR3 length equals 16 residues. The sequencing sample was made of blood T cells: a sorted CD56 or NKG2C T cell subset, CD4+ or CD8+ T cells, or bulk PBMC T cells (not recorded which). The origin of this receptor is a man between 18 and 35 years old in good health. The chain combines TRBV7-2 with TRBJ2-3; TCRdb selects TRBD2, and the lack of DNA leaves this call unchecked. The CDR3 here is CASSPRLAKSTDTQYF.